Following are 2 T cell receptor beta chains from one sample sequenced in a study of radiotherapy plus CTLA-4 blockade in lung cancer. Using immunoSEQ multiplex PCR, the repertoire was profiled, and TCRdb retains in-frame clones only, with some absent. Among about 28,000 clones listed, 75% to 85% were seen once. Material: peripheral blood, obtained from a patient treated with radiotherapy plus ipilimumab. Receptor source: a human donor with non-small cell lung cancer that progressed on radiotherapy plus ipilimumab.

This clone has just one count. The CDR3 region is CASRDIAAKGEQYF. The CDR3 DNA follows: TGTGCCAGCCGGGACATCGCTGCGAAAGGCGAGCAGTACTTC. The chain employs TRBV2 and TRBJ2-7; possible D gene TRBD1, 6 bases. This CDR3 comprises 14 residues. V gave up 8 bases and J gave up 6 bases, with 20 bases separating them. CDR1 and CDR2 from the germline V gene are SNHLY and FYNNEI.

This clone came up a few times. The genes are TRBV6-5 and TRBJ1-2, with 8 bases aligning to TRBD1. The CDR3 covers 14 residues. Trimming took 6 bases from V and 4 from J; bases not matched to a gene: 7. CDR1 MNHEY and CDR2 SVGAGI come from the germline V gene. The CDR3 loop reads CASSPDRGGYGYTF. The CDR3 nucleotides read TGTGCCAGCAGCCCCGACAGGGGCGGCTATGGCTACACCTTC.